Following are 27 T cell receptor beta chains from one sample sequenced in a study of brain T cells in children with intractable seizures. Repertoires were generated with immunoSEQ multiplex PCR, while TCRdb's copy carries only in-frame clones and drops some. The sample carries approximately 330,000 clones, over 90% recorded once. Indicated time point: blood from clinic visit 5 months post-surgery; TSC patient then seizure free. The starting material was peripheral blood, obtained 4 to 5 months after surgery. The receptors derive from a boy under three years old with tuberous sclerosis and intractable seizures.

This clone was counted only a few times. V usage is TRBV19 and J usage is TRBJ1-2; TRBD1 matches 11 bases. The CDR3 runs to 14 residues. Germline CDR1 reads LNHDA; CDR2 reads SQIVND (reference sequence). Trimming cost V 6 bases and J 8 bases; bases outside gene matches: 8. CDR3 nucleotide sequence: TGTGCCAGTAGCGCAAGGACAGGGGGCGACGGCTACACCTTC. Its protein is CASSARTGGDGYTF.

The genes are TRBV29-1 and TRBJ2-7; tentatively, D is TRBD2 (7 bases). Trimming took 4 bases from V and 2 from J, leaving 15 bases between them. Germline CDR1 reads SQVTM; CDR2 reads ANQGSEA. The length of the CDR3 is 14 residues. In DNA, the CDR3 is TGCAGCGTTGGGGGGGGCAGCGGGACCTACGAGCAGTACTTC. It codes for CSVGGGSGTYEQYF.

On this clone: One end of the junction fails to match germline, which may point to a read error. The gene calls are TRBV7-7 and TRBJ2-7, with TRBD2 matching 15 bases. CDR3 size: 16 residues. Germline V gene lookup returns CDR1 SSHAT and CDR2 FNYEAQ (reference sequence). The CDR3 loop is CASSHGLAGGPYEQYF. The CDR3 region has the DNA TGTGCTAGCAGCCACGGACTAGCGGGGGGGCCCTACGAGCAGTACTTC. The entire variable domain, with the rest obtained from reference TRBV7-7 and TRBJ2-7, is as follows: GAGVSQSPRYKVTKRGQDVTLRCDPISSHATLYWYQQALGQGPEFLTYFNYEAQPDKSGLPSDRFSAERPEGSISTLTIQRTEQRDSAMYRCASSHGLAGGPYEQYFGPGTRLTVT.

The chain uses TRBV24-1 and TRBJ2-1; tentative D call: TRBD2 (7 bases). The CDR3 runs 15 residues. The germline V gene has CDR1 KGHDR and CDR2 SFDVKD. V was shortened by 9 bases and J by 8 bases, with 22 bases between the two germline ends. The CDR3 DNA sequence: TGTGCCACCGGGGAGGGGGAAAGGTCGGTTTATGAGCAGTTCTTC. Its translation is CATGEGERSVYEQFF.

This clone was seen once. The chain joins TRBV7-2 to TRBJ2-7, with D tentatively TRBD2 (6 bases). CDR1 and CDR2 from the germline V gene are SGHTA and FQGNSA. The CDR3 consists of 14 residues. Trimming took off 2 bases at V and 4 bases at J, with 12 bases between the two ends. The CDR3 nucleotides are TGTGCCAGCAGCTTAATGCGGGACGCATACGAGCAGTACTTC. Translating gives CASSLMRDAYEQYF.

This clone is a singleton in its sample. The rearrangement joins TRBV7-9 to TRBJ2-7; D tentatively fits TRBD1 or TRBD2 (6 bases each). Germline V CDR1 and CDR2: SEHNR, FQNEAQ (reference sequence). Trimming shortened V by 1 base and J by 5 bases, and 15 bases separated the two germline ends. There are 15 residues in the CDR3. The CDR3 nucleotides read TGTGCCAGCAGCTTAGGCGGGACACTCGTCCACGAGCAGTACTTC. It is translated as CASSLGGTLVHEQYF. The whole variable domain, remainder taken from reference TRBV7-9 and TRBJ2-7, is DTGVSQNPRHKITKRGQNVTFRCDPISEHNRLYWYRQTLGQGPEFLTYFQNEAQLEKSRLLSDRFSAERPKGSFSTLEIQRTEQGDSAMYLCASSLGGTLVHEQYFGPGTRLTVT.

The chain is built from TRBV7-3 and TRBJ1-1, with a possible D match to TRBD1 (6 bases). V was cut by 4 bases and J by 5 bases, with 17 bases left in between. Looked up from germline, CDR1 is SGHTA and CDR2 is FQGTGA. The CDR3 is 15 residues long. The CDR3 DNA reads as TGTGCCAGCAGCTCCCAGGGTGGGGGGCGGACTGAAGCTTTCTTT. This gives the protein CASSSQGGGRTEAFF.

The genes are TRBV28 and TRBJ1-2, with 7 nucleotides matching TRBD1. Germline V lookup: CDR1 MDHEN, CDR2 SYDVKM. The CDR3 consists of 15 residues. V was clipped by 3 bases and J by 1 base; unmatched bases: 5. CDR3 sequence: CASSLTGLGNYGYTF. CDR3 in DNA: TGTGCCAGCAGTTTGACAGGGCTGGGTAACTATGGCTACACCTTC.

V gene TRBV19 combines with J gene TRBJ1-3; a weak D match, TRBD1 (5 bases). From germline, CDR1 is LNHDA and CDR2 SQIVND (reference sequence). V was pared by 4 bases and J by 0 bases, with 7 bases between. The CDR3 covers 14 residues. Written as DNA, the CDR3 is TGTGCCAGTAGTACAGGGTTCTCTGGAAACACCATATATTTT. Protein product: CASSTGFSGNTIYF.

The gene calls are TRBV9 and TRBJ2-3; 12 nucleotides line up with TRBD2. Trimming removed 0 bases from V and 3 bases from J; junction bases left unmatched: 23. This CDR3 is built from 23 residues. Germline values: CDR1 SGDLS, CDR2 YYNGEE. In DNA, the CDR3 is TGTGCCAGCAGCGTAGCCCCCCAGGGGCCAGGACTAGCGGGACGGAGAAAGACAGATACGCAGTATTTT. This encodes CASSVAPQGPGLAGRRKTDTQYF.

The CDR3 protein is CASSATGWGAGYDTQYF. DNA for the CDR3: TGTGCCAGCAGCGCCACCGGTTGGGGGGCAGGATACGATACGCAGTATTTT. V usage is TRBV9 and J usage is TRBJ2-3, with D perhaps matching TRBD1 or TRBD2 (6 bases each). Germline loops: CDR1 SGDLS, CDR2 YYNGEE. Trimming stripped 3 bases from V and 6 bases from J, with 23 bases between. The CDR3 runs to 17 residues. Filled out from reference TRBV9 and TRBJ2-3, the complete variable domain reads DSGVTQTPKHLITATGQRVTLRCSPRSGDLSVYWYQQSLDQGLQFLIQYYNGEERAKGNILERFSAQQFPDLHSELNLSSLELGDSALYFCASSATGWGAGYDTQYFGPGTRLTVL.

In the case of this clone: At one of its ends the junction is not consistent with the germline gene, which may arise from a read error. The genes are TRBV7-7 and TRBJ2-5; weak D call: TRBD1 (7 bases). CDR3 length: 15 residues. Germline V lookup: CDR1 SSHAT, CDR2 FNYEAQ (reference sequence). The CDR3 DNA is TGTGCTAGCAGCCCCGGAGGGACAGATCAAGAGACCCAGTACTTC. Protein sequence: CASSPGGTDQETQYF.

The rearrangement joins TRBV15 to TRBJ2-1; 11 positions agree with TRBD2. After removal of 2 bases from V and 7 bases from J, the junction contained 22 bases not matched to a gene. Germline CDR1 reads LNHNV; CDR2 reads YYDKDF (reference sequence). The length of the CDR3 is 21 residues. CDR3 bases: TGTGCCACCAGCAGATACTCTCGTGTAATAGCGGGAGGGTTATCGATGAATGAGCAGTTCTTC. This gives the protein CATSRYSRVIAGGLSMNEQFF.

The V and J genes are TRBV6-5 and TRBJ2-7, with 9 bases fitting TRBD1. CDR3 length: 16 amino acids. The trim removed 0 bases at V and 4 bases at J, leaving 7 bases unmatched. CDR1 MNHEY and CDR2 SVGAGI come from the germline V gene. The chain's CDR3 is CASSYSWTGEGYEQYF. The CDR3 bases are TGTGCCAGCAGTTACTCGTGGACAGGGGAGGGGTACGAGCAGTACTTC.

This rearrangement joins TRBV6-5 to TRBJ2-1; 10 bases line up with TRBD2. Looked up from germline, CDR1 is MNHEY and CDR2 is SVGAGI. The ends lost 4 bases at V and 8 bases at J; junction bases unmatched: 8. The CDR3 extends over 15 amino acids. The CDR3 DNA sequence: TGTGCCAGCAGTTTACTAGCGGGAAAGGAAGATGAGCAGTTCTTC. It is translated as CASSLLAGKEDEQFF.

The rearrangement joins TRBV5-6 to TRBJ1-4; weak D call: TRBD1 (5 bases). V dropped 0 bases and J dropped 5 bases, with 8 bases sitting between them. From germline, CDR1 is SGHDT and CDR2 YYEEEE. The CDR3 covers 14 residues. CDR3 in amino acids: CASSLVGENEKLFF. The DNA for the CDR3 is TGTGCCAGCAGCTTGGTGGGGGAAAATGAAAAACTGTTTTTT.

This chain links TRBV6-5 with TRBJ1-2; 9 bases match TRBD1. Germline-derived CDR1 and CDR2 are MNHEY and SVGAGI. V shed 10 bases, J shed 0 bases, and the junction held 9 bases outside the gene matches. The CDR3 length is 15 residues. The CDR3 DNA is TGTGCCACCCGCAGGACAGGGGAAGCTAACTATGGCTACACCTTC. Residues: CATRRTGEANYGYTF.

The chain carries TRBV13 and TRBJ2-5; D not resolved. CDR1 and CDR2 (germline): PRHDT, FYEKMQ (reference sequence). V was shortened by 2 bases and J by 1 base, with 8 bases between the two germline ends. The CDR3 extends over 14 amino acids. CDR3 in DNA: TGTGCCAGCAGCTTAAAGGCTAGCCAAGAGACCCAGTACTTC. The encoded protein is CASSLKASQETQYF.

This chain joins TRBV4-1 and TRBJ2-1; D remains unclear. Per the germline V gene, CDR1 is MGHRA and CDR2 is YSYEKL. CDR3 length equals 17 residues. V was clipped by 1 base and J by 0 bases, with 13 bases between them. The CDR3 sequence: CASSQAQTASSYNEQFF. The CDR3 DNA sequence: TGCGCCAGCAGCCAAGCTCAGACGGCGAGCTCCTACAATGAGCAGTTCTTC.

The chain uses TRBV4-1 and TRBJ2-2, with D possibly matching TRBD1 (5 bases). The CDR3 has 19 amino acids. V lost 0 bases, J lost 6 bases, and 23 bases lay in between. From germline, CDR1 is MGHRA and CDR2 YSYEKL. The CDR3 DNA is TGCGCCAGCAGCCAAGATTGGGAAGGGGCGCGAGGATTGTCCGGGGAGCTGTTTTTT. It translates to CASSQDWEGARGLSGELFF.

The gene calls are TRBV29-1 and TRBJ1-1, with no clear D. CDR3 length equals 12 residues. CDR1 is SQVTM, CDR2 ANQGSEA, per germline. Deletions cut 4 bases from V and 1 base from J, with 7 bases between. The CDR3 DNA reads as TGCAGCGTTGGGTCGAGGAACACTGAAGCTTTCTTT. It is translated as CSVGSRNTEAFF.

The chain is built from TRBV4-1 and TRBJ1-2; no definite D call. V was shortened by 3 bases and J by 5 bases, with 13 bases between the two germline ends. Germline CDR1 is MGHRA and CDR2 is YSYEKL. The CDR3 is made up of 14 amino acids. CDR3 bases: TGCGCCAGCAGCCATCCATTGCGGAGGTATGGCTACACCTTC. Its translation: CASSHPLRRYGYTF.

The chain links TRBV6-4 to TRBJ2-1; perhaps TRBD2 as D (7 bases). The CDR3 is 14 residues long. Per the germline V gene, CDR1 is MRHNA and CDR2 is SNTAGT. V lost 2 bases and J lost 8, with 13 bases in between. The DNA for the CDR3 is TGTGCCAGCAGTGACGGGGGGGCCACGGATGAGCAGTTCTTC. Translation: CASSDGGATDEQFF.

V and J are TRBV30 and TRBJ2-7; TRBD2 matches 14 bases. The CDR3 contains 14 residues. Germline V gene data show CDR1 as GTSNPN and CDR2 as SVGIG (reference sequence). V lost 3 bases, J lost 4 bases, and 2 bases stayed unmatched. The CDR3 protein is CAWRGLAGVYEQYF. The DNA for the CDR3 is TGTGCCTGGAGGGGACTAGCGGGAGTGTACGAGCAGTACTTC.

The gene calls are TRBV7-9 and TRBJ2-7, with TRBD2 as a possible D gene (5 bases). Trimming stripped 5 bases from V and 8 bases from J, with 10 bases between. Per the germline V gene, CDR1 is SEHNR and CDR2 is FQNEAQ (reference sequence). The CDR3 is 11 residues long. CDR3 bases: TGTGCCAGCAGCCCAGAGGGAAAGCAGTACTTC. It translates to CASSPEGKQYF.

The count of this clone is one. The chain links TRBV13 to TRBJ2-5, with 13 nucleotides matching TRBD2. This CDR3 region has 16 residues. Per germline, CDR1 PRHDT and CDR2 FYEKMQ (reference sequence). V trimming: 5 bases; J trimming: 5 bases; junction bases outside the gene matches: 8. The CDR3 region has the DNA TGTGCCAGCAGCACAGGACTAGCGGGAGTGGTGGAGACCCAGTACTTC. It specifies CASSTGLAGVVETQYF.

The V call is TRBV30, the J call TRBJ2-3; D ambiguous. CDR1 and CDR2 from the germline V gene are GTSNPN and SVGIG (reference sequence). The CDR3 runs to 13 residues. The V end lost 1 base, the J end lost 4 bases, and 9 bases lay between the germline ends. The CDR3 bases are TGTGCCTGGAGTGAGAGGTTCCCAGATACGCAGTATTTT. Protein: CAWSERFPDTQYF.